This T cell receptor (beta chain) was retrieved from a study of cytotoxic CD8 clonotypes in ibrutinib-treated CLL. Study details: Partial responders around 25, complete 2; 12 progressed and roughly 14 stayed in remission by median 68 months.

CDR1 is DFQATT, CDR2 SNEGSKA, per germline (reference sequence). The CDR3 extends over 11 amino acids. Trimming left V 3 bases short and J 6 bases short, with 9 bases between. Target depth was 1 in 200,000 to 1 in 1 million T cells, about 10x per clonotype. The method was immunoSEQ multiplex PCR; TCRdb's version includes in-frame clones alone and lacks a portion of them. The repertoire includes about 15,000 clones, 52% of them detected once, and less than 35% sits in the top ten. This clone appeared once. This TCR derives from a human donor with chronic lymphocytic leukemia. The material was PBMCs, obtained at an approximately 26-month disease-progression time point, from a patient treated with ibrutinib. The V call is TRBV20-1, the J call TRBJ2-7, with D possibly matching TRBD2 (5 bases). DNA for the CDR3: TGCAGTGCTAGCCGGGGTAGCGAGCAGTACTTC. The encoded protein is CSASRGSEQYF.